This TCR beta chain was captured by sequencing in a study of T cell repertoires in cytomegalovirus infection. In the study overall: CMV epitopes in the study were HLA-C-restricted (recently identified) and HLA-B-restricted (well studied). The public TCR beta signatures pointed to both CMV infection and matching HLA type.

The CDR3 consists of 11 residues. Germline V gives CDR1 LGHNA, CDR2 YNFKEQ. V shed 0 bases and J shed 6 bases, with 3 bases lying between them. TCRdb independently ran MiXCR on the reads; one entry per CDR3 protein. Here the sample spans about 47,000 distinct CDR3 sequences, less than 20% being singletons. Worth noting for this clonotype: The antigen remains undetermined.

This receptor was obtained from a human donor in good health (CMV status not recorded). Some clones in this sample may be carry-over from other donors' samples. The V gene is TRBV4-2, the J gene TRBJ2-7; no firm D call. The specimen was CD8+ T cells from cultured PBMCs, collected from culture after CMV antigen stimulation. The CDR3 bases are TGTGCCAGCAGCCAAGAGGCCGAGCAGTACTTC. It codes for CASSQEAEQYF.